The sequence of this TCR beta chain was determined in a study of blood T cell repertoires in COVID-19. Here immunoSEQ multiplex PCR was the method, and the copy in TCRdb shows in-frame clones only, minus some. The table lists 30,000 to 45,000 clones, roughly 78% of them singletons. The V and J ends lost 3 bases and 0 bases respectively, with 9 bases between them. The length of the CDR3 is 13 residues. Germline V gene sequence: CDR1 DFQATT, CDR2 SNEGSKA (reference sequence). The clonotype was recovered from a man between 60 and 70 years old with acute or convalescent COVID-19. The sequencing sample was made of peripheral blood. V and J are TRBV20-1 and TRBJ2-7; D call uncertain. The CDR3 region is CSASLLSSYEQYF. Here the CDR3 DNA reads TGCAGTGCTAGTCTACTTAGCTCCTACGAGCAGTACTTC.